This paragraph reports one TCR beta chain. The data are from a study of blood T cell repertoires in COVID-19. On the study more broadly: Sources were T cells, B-cell-depleted T cells, or PBMCs; the material itself was cDNA or gDNA.

In the study's own analysis: Reference gene primer amplification in the assay estimated nucleated cell counts. Repertoires were generated with immunoSEQ multiplex PCR, while TCRdb's copy carries only in-frame clones and drops some. V and J calls and clone size are those listed in that table; D and trimming were worked out from the DNA. The sample holds about 500,000 clones, around 90% seen once. Cohorts were determined from participant-reported clinical history. In Cohort 3, a recovered donor had either two negative PCRs, clearance, or symptom resolution. The length of the CDR3 is 12 residues. The germline gives CDR1 SQVTM, CDR2 ANQGSEA. Trimming took off 2 bases at V and 7 bases at J, with 8 bases between the two ends.

This clonotype originated in a woman under 30 who had recovered from COVID-19. V and J are TRBV29-1 and TRBJ1-4; unclear D gene. Material for sequencing was PBMCs or T cells enriched from blood (not recorded which). This CDR3 is CSVEISSEKLFF. DNA for the CDR3: TGCAGCGTTGAAATAAGTAGTGAAAAACTGTTTTTT.